A single sample gave rise to the 28 T cell receptor beta chains below, sequenced in a study of cytomegalovirus exposure and HLA in healthy donors. Researchers ran the PCR with 60 Vbeta and 13 Jbeta primers. Assay used: immunoSEQ multiplex PCR; TCRdb lists only in-frame clones, some missing. The sample includes some 140,000 clones. The specimen sequenced was PBMCs. The receptors here all came from a woman in her fifties or sixties in good health and CMV-seronegative.

This chain links TRBV5-1 with TRBJ1-2; 8 nucleotides match TRBD1. Germline trimming cut 1 base from V and 4 bases from J; bases unmatched to any gene: 3. Per germline, CDR1 SGHRS and CDR2 YFSETQ. This CDR3 comprises 14 residues. This CDR3 reads CASSLTGTGYGYTF. For the CDR3, the DNA is TGCGCCAGCAGCTTGACCGGGACAGGCTATGGCTACACCTTC.

The chain couples TRBV10-3 to TRBJ2-7; D perhaps matches TRBD2 (7 bases). CDR3 size: 14 residues. In germline, CDR1 is ENHRY, CDR2 SYGVKD. Trimming pared 6 bases from V and 2 bases from J, leaving 14 bases between. The CDR3 DNA is TGTGCCATCAGCAATCAGGGGAGGGCCTACGAGCAGTACTTC. Translating gives CAISNQGRAYEQYF.

The rearrangement links TRBV11-2 to TRBJ2-2; D not certain. Germline V gives CDR1 SGHAT, CDR2 FQNNGV. CDR3 length: 16 residues. The V end was cut by 1 base, the J end by 2 bases, with 11 bases between. Written as DNA, the CDR3 is TGTGCCAGCAGCTTAGTATTCAGGCAAAACACCGGGGAGCTGTTTTTT. This gives the protein CASSLVFRQNTGELFF.

The chain carries TRBV13 and TRBJ2-3; 8 bases are a match to TRBD2. CDR3 length: 16 amino acids. Losses at the gene ends were 0 bases for V and 4 bases for J; bases not matched to a gene: 6. In germline, CDR1 is PRHDT, CDR2 FYEKMQ (reference sequence). The CDR3 DNA is TGTGCCAGCAGCTTAGGCACATCAGCGGGGGCAGATACGCAGTATTTT. Translated: CASSLGTSAGADTQYF.

The V and J genes are TRBV5-1 and TRBJ2-1; possibly TRBD1 for D (5 bases). This CDR3 spans 16 amino acids. Germline-derived CDR1 and CDR2 are SGHRS and YFSETQ. Trimming removed 0 bases at V and 0 bases at J, with 10 bases between. The CDR3, as DNA: TGCGCCAGCAGCTTGGAGGGTGACAGCTCCTACAATGAGCAGTTCTTC. This sequence encodes CASSLEGDSSYNEQFF. The variable domain in full, with the rest retrieved from reference TRBV5-1 and TRBJ2-1, is KAGVTQTPRYLIKTRGQQVTLSCSPISGHRSVSWYQQTPGQGLQFLFEYFSETQRNKGNFPGRFSGRQFSNSRSEMNVSTLELGDSALYLCASSLEGDSSYNEQFFGPGTRLTVL.

The rearrangement joins TRBV10-3 to TRBJ1-5; D is unresolved. V was pared by 0 bases and J by 4 bases, with 10 bases between. CDR1 ENHRY and CDR2 SYGVKD come from the germline V gene. The CDR3 has 15 residues. DNA for the CDR3: TGTGCCATCAGTGAGTCGGTCACAGCTAATCAGCCCCAGCATTTT. Its protein is CAISESVTANQPQHF.

V is TRBV5-1 and J is TRBJ2-2; TRBD2 matches at 7 bases. This CDR3 is built from 16 residues. The junction had 2 bases not matched to a gene; V was cut back by 0 bases and J by 0 bases. CDR1 SGHRS and CDR2 YFSETQ come from the germline V gene. The CDR3 region has the DNA TGCGCCAGCAGCTTGGATGGACTAGCGAACACCGGGGAGCTGTTTTTT. Protein product: CASSLDGLANTGELFF. Full variable domain (missing parts from reference TRBV5-1 and TRBJ2-2): KAGVTQTPRYLIKTRGQQVTLSCSPISGHRSVSWYQQTPGQGLQFLFEYFSETQRNKGNFPGRFSGRQFSNSRSEMNVSTLELGDSALYLCASSLDGLANTGELFFGEGSRLTVL.

This chain connects TRBV7-9 to TRBJ2-4; 7 positions agree with TRBD1. The germline V gene has CDR1 SEHNR and CDR2 FQNEAQ (reference sequence). The CDR3 spans 17 residues. The V segment lost 5 bases and the J segment 0 bases; nucleotides outside the gene matches: 10. This CDR3 is CASSLGQAGIAKNIQYF. The DNA of the CDR3 is TGTGCCAGCAGCCTAGGACAGGCAGGAATAGCCAAAAACATTCAGTACTTC.

A note on this clone: The junction does not match germline at one end; this may be a read error. This chain connects TRBV7-7 to TRBJ2-5; TRBD1 matches at 7 bases. Germline V lookup: CDR1 SSHAT, CDR2 FNYEAQ (reference sequence). The CDR3 sequence is 15 residues long. DNA of the CDR3: TGTGCTAGCAGCACATGGGACAGCGAGGGGGAGACCCAGTACTTC. Its protein is CASSTWDSEGETQYF.

This chain uses TRBV27 with TRBJ2-1; 8 nucleotides match TRBD1. The CDR3 is 13 residues long. Trimming took 6 bases from V and 7 from J; bases not matched to a gene: 5. CDR1 is MNHEY and CDR2 is SMNVEV in the germline V gene (reference sequence). The DNA for the CDR3 is TGTGCCAGCAGGGACAGGGAGTCGAATGAGCAGTTCTTC. It is translated as CASRDRESNEQFF.

The rearrangement links TRBV5-1 to TRBJ2-7, with a possible D match to TRBD1 (5 bases). Germline assignment: CDR1 SGHRS and CDR2 YFSETQ. The length of the CDR3 is 14 residues. V was pared by 0 bases and J by 5 bases, with 12 bases between. CDR3 sequence: CASSLAQASDEQYF. The CDR3 DNA follows: TGCGCCAGCAGCTTGGCACAGGCTTCAGACGAGCAGTACTTC.

CDR3 DNA: TGTGCCAGCAGCCTCGCCTCCCAGGGCGTCACCAACAATGAGCAGTTCTTC. Its translation is CASSLASQGVTNNEQFF. The chain combines TRBV11-3 with TRBJ2-1, with a tentative D call TRBD1 (5 bases). CDR3 length equals 17 residues. The germline V and J ends were trimmed by 5 bases and 5 bases, with 22 bases remaining between them. From germline, CDR1 is SGHNT and CDR2 YENEEA.

The chain recombines TRBV6-1 with TRBJ2-7; D possibly corresponds to TRBD1 (5 bases). V was shortened by 8 bases and J by 3 bases, with 8 bases between the two germline ends. The CDR3 has 11 amino acids. CDR1 is MNHNS, CDR2 SASEGT, per germline. The CDR3 loop is CASGALYEQYF. The CDR3 bases are TGTGCCAGCGGGGCTCTCTACGAGCAGTACTTC.

J is TRBJ2-2 and V is TRBV5-4; 10 bases fit TRBD2. The CDR3 covers 16 residues. The V segment lost 5 bases and the J segment 1 base; nucleotides outside the gene matches: 5. CDR1 is SGHNT, CDR2 YYREEE, per germline (reference sequence). The CDR3 reads CASSSQREGNTGELFF. CDR3 nucleotides: TGTGCCAGCAGTTCCCAGCGGGAGGGGAACACCGGGGAGCTGTTTTTT.

The chain couples TRBV7-3 to TRBJ2-5; no reliable D call. Germline V gives CDR1 SGHTA, CDR2 FQGTGA. V was shortened by 4 bases and J by 0 bases, with 15 bases between the two germline ends. CDR3 length: 16 amino acids. CDR3 coding DNA: TGTGCCAGCAGCTCCAATTATATGCGGTACCAAGAGACCCAGTACTTC. It yields the protein CASSSNYMRYQETQYF.

V usage is TRBV7-2 and J usage is TRBJ2-7; tentatively, D is TRBD1 (6 bases). This CDR3 is built from 15 residues. Germline V gene lookup returns CDR1 SGHTA and CDR2 FQGNSA. Trimming took 4 bases from V and 1 from J, leaving 14 bases between them. The chain's CDR3 is CASSSYREPSYEQYF. The CDR3 DNA reads as TGTGCCAGCAGCTCGTACAGGGAACCGTCCTACGAGCAGTACTTC.

DNA of the CDR3: TGCGCCAGCAGCCAAGTTTCGGAGGGCACCGGGGAGCTGTTTTTT. Translation: CASSQVSEGTGELFF. The chain combines TRBV4-1 with TRBJ2-2; perhaps TRBD2 as D (6 bases). The CDR3 is 15 amino acids. The V end was cut by 1 base, the J end by 4 bases, with 10 bases between. CDR1 is MGHRA, CDR2 YSYEKL, per germline.

This chain joins TRBV2 and TRBJ2-7; no firm D call. Germline CDR1 SNHLY, CDR2 FYNNEI. The CDR3 runs 14 residues. Trimming stripped 6 bases from V and 0 bases from J, with 12 bases between. The CDR3 sequence is CASSATLSSYEQYF. Here the CDR3 DNA reads TGTGCCAGCAGCGCGACATTGAGCTCCTACGAGCAGTACTTC.

V gene TRBV2 combines with J gene TRBJ2-1; 7 nucleotides match TRBD2. The CDR3 runs 12 residues. Germline V gene data show CDR1 as SNHLY and CDR2 as FYNNEI. V lost 6 bases, J lost 9 bases, and 5 bases stayed unmatched. CDR3: CASRMSGTEQFF. The CDR3 DNA is TGTGCCAGCAGAATGAGCGGGACTGAGCAGTTCTTC.

Notes on this clone: This sample also contains other DNA sequences that code for the same CDR3. The V gene is TRBV6-1, the J gene TRBJ1-6; 8 bases fit TRBD1. CDR1 MNHNS and CDR2 SASEGT come from the germline V gene. V trimming: 8 bases; J trimming: 6 bases; junction bases outside the gene matches: 3. The CDR3 length is 13 residues. The CDR3 bases are TGTGCCAGCCTCGACAGGGGTAATTCACCCCTCCACTTT. It encodes CASLDRGNSPLHF.

The chain uses TRBV19 and TRBJ2-7, with D perhaps matching TRBD2 (6 bases). Germline lookup yields CDR1 LNHDA and CDR2 SQIVND (reference sequence). Trimming pared 7 bases from V and 1 base from J, leaving 14 bases between. The CDR3 has 14 residues. The CDR3 region has the DNA TGTGCCAGTAATGCCGGAGGGGTATCCTACGAGCAGTACTTC. Translated: CASNAGGVSYEQYF.

The rearrangement uses TRBV2 and TRBJ2-2; 8 bases align to TRBD1. CDR3 length: 17 residues. J gave up 1 base and V 5 bases, and 9 bases lay outside the gene matches. Germline CDR1 reads SNHLY; CDR2 reads FYNNEI. CDR3 bases: TGTGCCAGCAGTCCCCGGCCGGGACAGGAGAACACCGGGGAGCTGTTTTTT. It codes for CASSPRPGQENTGELFF. The whole variable domain, remainder taken from reference TRBV2 and TRBJ2-2, is EPEVTQTPSHQVTQMGQEVILRCVPISNHLYFYWYRQILGQKVEFLVSFYNNEISEKSEIFDDQFSVERPDGSNFTLKIRSTKLEDSAMYFCASSPRPGQENTGELFFGEGSRLTVL.

The chain joins TRBV27 to TRBJ1-1; tentative D call: TRBD1 (6 bases). Germline values: CDR1 MNHEY, CDR2 SMNVEV (reference sequence). Trimming took 2 bases from V and 1 from J, leaving 8 bases between them. There are 14 residues in the CDR3. The CDR3 DNA sequence: TGTGCCAGCAGTTTAACAGGGCGGAACACTGAAGCTTTCTTT. This encodes CASSLTGRNTEAFF.

The rearrangement uses TRBV15 and TRBJ1-5; 8 nucleotides align to TRBD1. The germline CDR1 and CDR2 sequences are LNHNV and YYDKDF (reference sequence). The V gene end was trimmed by 5 bases and the J gene end by 3 bases; junction bases not matched to a gene: 6. The CDR3 sequence is 15 residues long. The CDR3 DNA sequence: TGTGCCACCAGCGGGACAGGAAACAACAATCAGCCCCAGCATTTT. The encoded protein is CATSGTGNNNQPQHF.

CDR3 nucleotides: TGTGCCAGCAGCTTTCCCGGGAGAGCAGATACGCAGTATTTT. Translated, it gives CASSFPGRADTQYF. The chain employs TRBV5-5 and TRBJ2-3; perhaps TRBD2 as D (6 bases). The V gene's germline CDR1 is SGHKS and CDR2 YYEKEE (reference sequence). This CDR3 has 14 amino acids. Deletions cut 2 bases from V and 4 bases from J, with 11 bases between.

V gene TRBV18 combines with J gene TRBJ2-7; weak D call: TRBD1 (7 bases). The V end lost 3 bases, the J end lost 7 bases, and 25 bases lay between the germline ends. There are 17 residues in the CDR3. Germline CDR1 KGHSH, CDR2 LQKENI. DNA of the CDR3: TGTGCCAGCTCACCCCCGAGTCTGACAGGGTCAGGGGGGGAGCAGTACTTC. Translated: CASSPPSLTGSGGEQYF.

CDR3 amino acids: CASSFGMAGSGNTIYF. DNA for the CDR3: TGCGCCAGCAGCTTTGGTATGGCAGGGTCCGGAAACACCATATATTTT. The genes are TRBV5-1 and TRBJ1-3; D might be TRBD1 (5 bases). The germline gives CDR1 SGHRS, CDR2 YFSETQ. This CDR3 has 16 residues. V shed 2 bases and J shed 4 bases, with 16 bases lying between them. Together with reference TRBV5-1 and TRBJ1-3, the CDR3 gives the full variable domain: KAGVTQTPRYLIKTRGQQVTLSCSPISGHRSVSWYQQTPGQGLQFLFEYFSETQRNKGNFPGRFSGRQFSNSRSEMNVSTLELGDSALYLCASSFGMAGSGNTIYFGEGSWLTVV.

The rearrangement joins TRBV7-9 to TRBJ1-5; D is uncertain. Trimming took off 5 bases at V and 3 bases at J, with 11 bases between the two ends. The germline CDR1 and CDR2 sequences are SEHNR and FQNEAQ (reference sequence). CDR3 length: 14 residues. CDR3 region: CASSPSALNQPQHF. In DNA, the CDR3 is TGTGCCAGCAGCCCAAGCGCCCTCAATCAGCCCCAGCATTTT.